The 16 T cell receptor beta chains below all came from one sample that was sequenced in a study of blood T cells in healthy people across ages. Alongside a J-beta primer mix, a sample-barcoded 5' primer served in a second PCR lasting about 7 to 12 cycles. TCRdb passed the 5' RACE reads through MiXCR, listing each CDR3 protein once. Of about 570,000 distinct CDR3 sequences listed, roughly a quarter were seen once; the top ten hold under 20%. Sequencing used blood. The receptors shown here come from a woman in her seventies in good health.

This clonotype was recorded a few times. DNA of the CDR3: TGCGCCAGCAGCCGCGGGACTAGCGAGCCAGATACGCAGTATTTT. This translates into CASSRGTSEPDTQYF. The chain links TRBV4-3 to TRBJ2-3; TRBD2 matches 10 bases. The CDR3 extends over 15 amino acids. V lost 4 bases and J lost 4; bases outside the gene matches: 5. The germline gives CDR1 LGHNA, CDR2 YSLEER.

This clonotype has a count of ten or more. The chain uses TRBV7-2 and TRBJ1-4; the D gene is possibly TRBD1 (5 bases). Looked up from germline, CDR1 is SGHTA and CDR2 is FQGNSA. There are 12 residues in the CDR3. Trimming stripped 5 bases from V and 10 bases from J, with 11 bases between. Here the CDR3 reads CASSVGHGKLFF. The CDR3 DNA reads TGTGCCAGCAGCGTAGGACACGGAAAACTGTTTTTT.

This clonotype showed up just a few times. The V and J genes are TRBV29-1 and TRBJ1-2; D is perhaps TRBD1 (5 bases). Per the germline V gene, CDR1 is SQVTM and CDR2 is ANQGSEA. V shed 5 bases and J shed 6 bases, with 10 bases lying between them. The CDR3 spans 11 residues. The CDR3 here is CSVSEGDGYTF. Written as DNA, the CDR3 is TGCAGCGTTTCGGAAGGGGATGGCTACACCTTC.

The CDR3 loop is CASSLWGLRSETQYF. The DNA for the CDR3 is TGCGCCAGCAGCCTGTGGGGACTGCGATCAGAGACCCAGTACTTC. The gene calls are TRBV4-1 and TRBJ2-5; perhaps TRBD2 as D (6 bases). CDR3 length: 15 residues. Trimming took off 4 bases at V and 4 bases at J, with 16 bases between the two ends. CDR1 and CDR2 from the germline V gene are MGHRA and YSYEKL.

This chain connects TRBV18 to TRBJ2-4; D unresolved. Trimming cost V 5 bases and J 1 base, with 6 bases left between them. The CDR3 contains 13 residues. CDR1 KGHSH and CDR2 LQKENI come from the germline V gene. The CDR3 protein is CASSGVAKNIQYF. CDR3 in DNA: TGTGCCAGCTCAGGCGTGGCCAAAAACATTCAGTACTTC.

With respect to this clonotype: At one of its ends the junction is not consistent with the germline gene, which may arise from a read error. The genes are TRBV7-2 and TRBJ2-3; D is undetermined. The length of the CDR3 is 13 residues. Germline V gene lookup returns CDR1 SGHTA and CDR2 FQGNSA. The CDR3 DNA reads TGTGCCAGCAGCCGAAATGAAGCAGATACGCAATATTTT. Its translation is CASSRNEADTQYF.

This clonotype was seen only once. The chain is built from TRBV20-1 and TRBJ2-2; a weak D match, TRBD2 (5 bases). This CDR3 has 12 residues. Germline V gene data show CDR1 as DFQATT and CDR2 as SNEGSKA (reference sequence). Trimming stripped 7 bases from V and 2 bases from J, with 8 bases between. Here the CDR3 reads CSGSGNTGELFF. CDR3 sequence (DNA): TGCAGTGGAAGCGGAAACACCGGGGAGCTGTTTTTT.

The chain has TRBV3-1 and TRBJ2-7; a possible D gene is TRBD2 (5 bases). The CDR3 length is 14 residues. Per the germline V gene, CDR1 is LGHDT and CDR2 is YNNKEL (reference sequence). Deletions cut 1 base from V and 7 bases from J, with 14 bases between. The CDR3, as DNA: TGTGCCAGCAGCCAAGCCGGACCCCGAGGGGAGCAGTACTTC. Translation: CASSQAGPRGEQYF.

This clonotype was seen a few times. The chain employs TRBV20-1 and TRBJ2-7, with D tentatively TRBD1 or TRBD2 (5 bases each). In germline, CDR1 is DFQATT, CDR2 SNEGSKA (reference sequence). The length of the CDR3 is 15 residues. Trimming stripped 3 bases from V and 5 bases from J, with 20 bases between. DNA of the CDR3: TGCAGTGCTAGCGAGGGGCTCCATGGGGAAGACGAGCAGTACTTC. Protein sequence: CSASEGLHGEDEQYF.

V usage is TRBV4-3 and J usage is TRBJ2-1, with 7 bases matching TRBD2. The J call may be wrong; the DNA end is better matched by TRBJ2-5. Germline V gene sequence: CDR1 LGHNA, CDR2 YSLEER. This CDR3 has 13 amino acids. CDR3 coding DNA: TGCGCCAGCAGCCAAGCTCCGGGAGGGACCCAGTACTTC. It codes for CASSQAPGGTQYF.

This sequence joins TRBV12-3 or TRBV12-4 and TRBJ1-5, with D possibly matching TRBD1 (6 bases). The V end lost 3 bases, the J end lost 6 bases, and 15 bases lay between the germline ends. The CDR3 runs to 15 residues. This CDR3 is CASSFAKQGPQPQHF. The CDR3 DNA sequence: TGTGCCAGCAGTTTCGCGAAACAGGGTCCTCAGCCCCAGCATTTT.

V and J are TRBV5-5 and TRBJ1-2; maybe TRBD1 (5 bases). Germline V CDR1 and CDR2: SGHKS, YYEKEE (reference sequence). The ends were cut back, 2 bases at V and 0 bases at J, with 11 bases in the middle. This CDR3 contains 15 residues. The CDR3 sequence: CASSLHQGANYGYTF. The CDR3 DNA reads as TGTGCCAGCAGCTTACACCAAGGGGCTAACTATGGCTACACCTTC.

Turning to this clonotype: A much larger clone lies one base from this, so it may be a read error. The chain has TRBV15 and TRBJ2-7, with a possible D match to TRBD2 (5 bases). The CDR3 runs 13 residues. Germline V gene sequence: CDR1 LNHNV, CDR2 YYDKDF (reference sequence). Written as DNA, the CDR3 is TGTGCCACCGGGGAGCCGAGCTCCTACGAGCAGCACTTC. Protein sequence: CATGEPSSYEQHF.

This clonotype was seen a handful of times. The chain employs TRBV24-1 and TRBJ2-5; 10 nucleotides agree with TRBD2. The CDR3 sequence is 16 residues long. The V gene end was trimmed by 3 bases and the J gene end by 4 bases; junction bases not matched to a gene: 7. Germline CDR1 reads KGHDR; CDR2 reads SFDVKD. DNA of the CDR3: TGTGCCACCAGTGATAGACCGGGACTAGCGATAGAGACCCAGTACTTC. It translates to CATSDRPGLAIETQYF.

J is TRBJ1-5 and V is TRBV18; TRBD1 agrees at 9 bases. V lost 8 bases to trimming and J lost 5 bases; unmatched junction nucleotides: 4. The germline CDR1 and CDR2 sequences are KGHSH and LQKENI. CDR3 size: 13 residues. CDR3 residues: CASNDRGDQPQHF. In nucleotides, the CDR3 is TGTGCCAGCAATGACAGGGGGGATCAGCCCCAGCATTTT.

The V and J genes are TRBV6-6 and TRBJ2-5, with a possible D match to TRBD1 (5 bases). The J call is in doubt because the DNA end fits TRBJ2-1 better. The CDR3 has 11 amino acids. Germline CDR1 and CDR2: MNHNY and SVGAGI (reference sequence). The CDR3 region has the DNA TGTGCCAGCATGCGTCAGGGTGAGCAGTTCTTC. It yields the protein CASMRQGEQFF.